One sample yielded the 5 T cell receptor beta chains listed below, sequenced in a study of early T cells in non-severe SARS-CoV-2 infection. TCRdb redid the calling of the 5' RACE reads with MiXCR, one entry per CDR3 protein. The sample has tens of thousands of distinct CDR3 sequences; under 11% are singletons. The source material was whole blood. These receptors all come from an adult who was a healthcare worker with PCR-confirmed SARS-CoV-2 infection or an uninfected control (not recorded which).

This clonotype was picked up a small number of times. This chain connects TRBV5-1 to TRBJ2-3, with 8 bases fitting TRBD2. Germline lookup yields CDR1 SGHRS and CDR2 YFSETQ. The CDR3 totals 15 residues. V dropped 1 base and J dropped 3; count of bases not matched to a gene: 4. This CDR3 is CASSLPGGPTDTQYF. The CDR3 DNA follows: TGCGCCAGCAGCTTGCCGGGGGGGCCTACAGATACGCAGTATTTT.

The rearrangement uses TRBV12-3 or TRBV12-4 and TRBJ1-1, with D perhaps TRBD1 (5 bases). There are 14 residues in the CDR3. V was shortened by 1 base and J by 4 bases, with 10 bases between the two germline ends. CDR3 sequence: CASSLGGAGTEAFF. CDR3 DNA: TGTGCCAGCAGTTTAGGGGGCGCGGGCACTGAAGCTTTCTTT.

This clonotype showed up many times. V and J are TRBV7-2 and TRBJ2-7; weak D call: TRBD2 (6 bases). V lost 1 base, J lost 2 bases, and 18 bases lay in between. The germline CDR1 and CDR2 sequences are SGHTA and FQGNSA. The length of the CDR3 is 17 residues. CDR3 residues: CASSLGPAGIVAYEQYF. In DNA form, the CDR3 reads TGTGCCAGCAGCTTAGGCCCGGCGGGGATAGTCGCCTACGAGCAGTACTTC.

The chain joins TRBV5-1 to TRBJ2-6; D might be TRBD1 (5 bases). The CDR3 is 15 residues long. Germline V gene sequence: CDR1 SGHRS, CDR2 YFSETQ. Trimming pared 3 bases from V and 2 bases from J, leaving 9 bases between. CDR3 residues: CASSSSGTGANVLTF. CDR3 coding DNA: TGCGCCAGCAGCTCATCAGGGACTGGGGCCAACGTCCTGACTTTC. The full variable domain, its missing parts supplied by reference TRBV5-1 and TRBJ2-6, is KAGVTQTPRYLIKTRGQQVTLSCSPISGHRSVSWYQQTPGQGLQFLFEYFSETQRNKGNFPGRFSGRQFSNSRSEMNVSTLELGDSALYLCASSSSGTGANVLTFGAGSRLTVL.

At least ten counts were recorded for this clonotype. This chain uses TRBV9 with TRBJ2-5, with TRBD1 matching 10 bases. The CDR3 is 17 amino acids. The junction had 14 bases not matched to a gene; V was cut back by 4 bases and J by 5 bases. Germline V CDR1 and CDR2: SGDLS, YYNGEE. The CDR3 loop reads CASSRATGGHTPETQYF. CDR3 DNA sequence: TGTGCCAGCAGCCGAGCGACAGGGGGCCATACTCCCGAGACCCAGTACTTC. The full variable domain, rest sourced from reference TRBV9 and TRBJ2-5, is DSGVTQTPKHLITATGQRVTLRCSPRSGDLSVYWYQQSLDQGLQFLIQYYNGEERAKGNILERFSAQQFPDLHSELNLSSLELGDSALYFCASSRATGGHTPETQYFGPGTRLLVL.